This is a list of T cell receptor beta chains from one sample in a study of cytotoxic CD8 clonotypes in ibrutinib-treated CLL. The data were produced by immunoSEQ multiplex PCR, yet TCRdb's version contains in-frame clones alone and is incomplete. The table includes approximately 190,000 clones, approximately 79% detected once. Here the sequenced sample was PBMCs, taken after 12 months of ibrutinib treatment. These receptors came from a human donor with chronic lymphocytic leukemia. Each CDR3 is given with its conserved first and last residue. D genes are given only for firm matches. The size field is filled for only some rows; it gives once, few, many or a size class.

j_call clone_size d_call v_call cdr3_nt cdr3_aa
TRBJ2-3 . TRBD2 TRBV7-8 TGTGCCACCACCAAACAAGGCGGGGGGCGGAGAGATACGCAGTATTTT CATTKQGGGRRDTQYF
TRBJ1-2 . TRBD1 TRBV23-1 TGCGCCAGCAGTCAATCGGGGACAGAGGCCGATCTCGGCTACACCTTC CASSQSGTEADLGYTF
TRBJ1-3 . . TRBV5-1 TGCGCCAGCAGCACCGGACAGAGCTCTGGAAACACCATATATTTT CASSTGQSSGNTIYF
TRBJ2-1 . . TRBV6-1 TGTGCCAGCAGTGTGACAGGCTCCTACAATGAGCAGTTCTTC CASSVTGSYNEQFF
TRBJ2-5 . TRBD2 TRBV2 TGTGCCAGCAGCGTGGGCGGGGGGGCCAACCAAGAGACCCAGTACTTC CASSVGGGANQETQYF
TRBJ2-7 . . TRBV6-5 TGTGCCAGCAGTTACAGTTATGGCGGGTACGAGCAGTACTTC CASSYSYGGYEQYF
TRBJ1-1 . . TRBV11-2 TGTGCCAGCAGGAGAGAGAGCACTGAAGCTTTCTTT CASRRESTEAFF
TRBJ2-3 many . TRBV11-2 TGTGCCAGCAGCTTCCTCCCGCAAGGCGGGTCCCTTCTCGGAGATACGCAGTATTTT CASSFLPQGGSLLGDTQYF
TRBJ2-1 . . TRBV27 TGTGCCAGCAGTTTATTGGGGGATGAGCAGTTCTTC CASSLLGDEQFF
TRBJ1-5 . . TRBV30 TGTGCCTGGAGTGTTCGGAGTAATCAGCCCCAGCATTTT CAWSVRSNQPQHF
TRBJ2-7 . . TRBV6-5 TGTGCCAGCAGTTACGTAAGAGGCTACGAGCAGTACTTC CASSYVRGYEQYF
TRBJ2-1 . . TRBV5-1 TGCGCCAGCAGCTTACCCCCCAATGAGCAGTTCTTC CASSLPPNEQFF
TRBJ1-1 few TRBD1 TRBV11-2 TGTGCCAGCAGCCTAATACCCGCCCGGCAGGGGGGAACTGAAGCTTTCTTT CASSLIPARQGGTEAFF
TRBJ1-6 few . TRBV9 TGTGCCAGCGCCCGACAGGATAGGGGCCATTCACCCCTCCACTTT CASARQDRGHSPLHF
TRBJ2-6 . . TRBV4-1 TGCGCCAGCAGCCTGACCGGGCCCAGGGTTATTGGGGCCAACGTCCTGACTTTC CASSLTGPRVIGANVLTF
TRBJ1-1 . . TRBV9 TGTGCCAGCAGCCCCGGGCCTTATATAGGAAACACTGAAGCTTTCTTT CASSPGPYIGNTEAFF
TRBJ1-1 . . TRBV5-1 TGCGCCAGCCAAAGAAAGTCGGACACTGAAGCTTTCTTT CASQRKSDTEAFF
TRBJ1-1 . . TRBV18 TGTGCCAGCTCGGGCACTGAAGCTTTCTTT CASSGTEAFF
TRBJ1-1 . . TRBV4-1 TGCGCCAGCAGCCAAGATAGCAACCTGGCGAGTGAAGCTTTCTTT CASSQDSNLASEAFF
TRBJ1-2 . . TRBV19 TGTGCCAGTAAGGAGGGGGGTAACGGCTACACCTTC CASKEGGNGYTF
TRBJ2-3 . . TRBV19 TGTGCCAGTAGCCACGGGACTTTCGGAGGCGCAGATACGCAGTATTTT CASSHGTFGGADTQYF
TRBJ2-2 . TRBD1 TRBV10-2 TGCGCCAGCAGTGACCGGGACAGGGGGCTGGGGGAGCTGTTTTTT CASSDRDRGLGELFF
TRBJ1-1 . . TRBV5-6 TGTGCCAGCAGCAGGGCACAGCGGGGAGTAGGGGGGTCAGCTTTCTTT CASSRAQRGVGGSAFF
TRBJ2-2 . . TRBV7-9 TGTGCCAGCAGCTCCCTTAGCGGCGACACCGGGGAGCTGTTTTTT CASSSLSGDTGELFF
TRBJ1-2 . TRBD1 TRBV6-5 TGTGCCAGCAGTCGAACAGGGGTCGGTGGCTACACCTTC CASSRTGVGGYTF
TRBJ2-4 . . TRBV6-4 TGTGCCAGGGTGGCTGTCGGAGCCAAAAACATTCAGTACTTC CARVAVGAKNIQYF
TRBJ1-4 . TRBD1 TRBV19 TGTGCCAGTGCCCTCGGGACAGTTGATGAAAAACTGTTTTTT CASALGTVDEKLFF
TRBJ1-2 few . TRBV28 TGTGCCAGCAGCCAAGGGCTCGACTATGGCTACACCTTC CASSQGLDYGYTF
TRBJ1-4 . . TRBV27 TGTGCCAGCACCACTAGGTGGGGGATCGGGGAAAAACTGTTTTTT CASTTRWGIGEKLFF
TRBJ2-7 . TRBD1 TRBV30 TGTGCCTGGGAACAGGGGACCACCTACGAGCAGTACTTC CAWEQGTTYEQYF
TRBJ2-1 . . TRBV2 TGTGCCAGCACTGGAGGTGGGAATGAGCAGTTCTTC CASTGGGNEQFF
TRBJ2-7 . . TRBV9 TGTGCCAGCAGCGTAGGGGGCGGGGTCTCCTACGAGCAGTACTTC CASSVGGGVSYEQYF
TRBJ2-1 . . TRBV28 TGTGCCAGCAGTTTGAGTGGCTCAGGTGGTAGTGAGCAGTTCTTC CASSLSGSGGSEQFF
TRBJ1-2 . TRBD1 TRBV2 TGTGCCAGCATATGGGACAGTGGCCCCTATGGCTACACCTTC CASIWDSGPYGYTF
TRBJ2-3 . TRBD1 TRBV11-2 TGTGCCAGCAGCTTAGAGGAACAGGGGCGCCGGGTGGATACGCAGTATTTT CASSLEEQGRRVDTQYF
TRBJ1-1 . . TRBV7-7 TGTGCTAGCAGCAAGGACTTGAACACTGAAGCTTTCTTT CASSKDLNTEAFF